The 10 T cell receptor beta chains reported below all come from one sample, sequenced in a study of neurological immune-mediated disorders. Each CDR3 protein is one row after TCRdb ran MiXCR on the 5' RACE reads. The repertoire holds 71,000 or so distinct CDR3 sequences, about 5.2% seen once, with around 2.2% in the top ten. Sequencing was carried out using PBMCs. The receptors shown here come from a woman in her 30s with multiple sclerosis.

With respect to this clonotype: An end of the junction does not agree with germline; a read error may underlie this. The J gene is TRBJ1-1, the V gene TRBV5-1; D uncertain. Per the germline V gene, CDR1 is SGHRS and CDR2 is YFSETQ. The CDR3 runs to 12 residues. In DNA, the CDR3 is TGCGACAGCAGCACGGACGGGACTGAAGCTTTCTTT. This translates into CDSSTDGTEAFF. Supplemented by reference TRBV5-1 and TRBJ1-1, the full variable domain reads KAGVTQTPRYLIKTRGQQVTLSCSPISGHRSVSWYQQTPGQGLQFLFEYFSETQRNKGNFPGRFSGRQFSNSRSEMNVSTLELGDSALYLCDSSTDGTEAFFGQGTRLTVV.

Of note for this clonotype: Just one base apart from a much larger clone, this may be a read error. J is TRBJ2-7 and V is TRBV20-1; 7 nucleotides agree with TRBD1. The germline gives CDR1 DFQATT, CDR2 SNEGSKA (reference sequence). This CDR3 comprises 16 residues. CDR3 nucleotides: TGCAGCGCAATTACCAAAGGGGGCGGTTCGGTCTACGAGCAGTACTTC. This codes for CSAITKGGGSVYEQYF.

This clonotype has a handful of counts. The chain carries TRBV3-1 and TRBJ2-7; weak D call: TRBD1 (5 bases). CDR3 length equals 16 residues. Between the trimmed V and J ends, which lost 3 bases and 1 base, there was a span of 16 bases. The V gene's germline CDR1 is LGHDT and CDR2 YNNKEL (reference sequence). The CDR3 region is CASSHYGHPWSYEQYV. For the CDR3, the DNA is TGTGCCAGCAGCCATTACGGACACCCCTGGTCCTACGAGCAGTACGTC.

This clonotype was seen at least ten times. V gene TRBV5-1 combines with J gene TRBJ1-2; 8 positions agree with TRBD1. The CDR3 is 17 residues long. V shed 2 bases, J shed 0 bases, and the junction held 9 bases outside the gene matches. Germline values: CDR1 SGHRS, CDR2 YFSETQ. The DNA of the CDR3 is TGCGCCAGCAGCTTTCGACAGGGGAGCGCCCCTAACTATGGCTACACCTTC. Its translation: CASSFRQGSAPNYGYTF.

A word on this clonotype: A much larger clonotype is one base distant, so this may be a read error. V is TRBV10-3 and J is TRBJ2-2; D call uncertain. Trimming took off 6 bases at V and 1 base at J, with 12 bases between the two ends. The CDR3 is 15 amino acids. In germline, CDR1 is ENHRY, CDR2 SYGVKD. The CDR3 DNA reads TGTGCCATCAGCGAGGACCTAAAGAACACCGGGGAGCTGTTTTTT. It translates to CAISEDLKNTGELFF.

This clonotype was observed a handful of times. The chain has TRBV5-1 and TRBJ2-3, with 7 bases matching TRBD2. V lost 4 bases to trimming and J lost 2 bases; unmatched junction nucleotides: 4. Per the germline V gene, CDR1 is SGHRS and CDR2 is YFSETQ. This CDR3 spans 14 amino acids. The CDR3 coding sequence is TGCGCCAGCAGCCCTAGCGGTTTCACAGATACGCAGTATTTT. It encodes CASSPSGFTDTQYF.

Ten or more counts support this clonotype. The CDR3 DNA is TGTGCCAGCAGTCCCTGGGGACAGGGTCAGCCCCAGCATTTT. Translated, it gives CASSPWGQGQPQHF. The V call is TRBV27, the J call TRBJ1-5, with 9 bases fitting TRBD1. Germline values: CDR1 MNHEY, CDR2 SMNVEV (reference sequence). This CDR3 has 14 residues. The V segment lost 5 bases and the J segment 6 bases; nucleotides outside the gene matches: 5.

This clonotype has only a few counts. This sequence joins TRBV5-1 and TRBJ2-3, with 8 bases that match TRBD1. Germline-derived CDR1 and CDR2 are SGHRS and YFSETQ. This CDR3 has 16 amino acids. The trim removed 4 bases at V and 2 bases at J, leaving 9 bases unmatched. CDR3 amino acids: CASSLSTGDYTDTQYF. The CDR3 DNA follows: TGCGCCAGCAGCCTCTCGACAGGGGATTACACAGATACGCAGTATTTT.

The sample holds a few counts of this clonotype. A much larger clone lies one base from this, so it may be a read error. The chain uses TRBV5-1 and TRBJ2-1; TRBD2 matches at 8 bases. Germline V CDR1 and CDR2: SGHRS, YFSETQ. CDR3 size: 17 residues. The CDR3 region has the DNA TGCGCCAGCAGCTTGGTAGGTAGCGGGAACTCCTACAATGGGCAGTTCTTC. Amino acids: CASSLVGSGNSYNGQFF.

This clonotype appeared many times. The chain recombines TRBV10-2 with TRBJ2-5; D is unclear. Trimming took off 6 bases at V and 3 bases at J, with 8 bases between the two ends. Germline CDR1 is WSHSY and CDR2 is SAAADI. This CDR3 has 12 residues. The CDR3 bases are TGCGCCAGCAGAAACAAAAAAGAGACCCAGTACTTC. Its protein product is CASRNKKETQYF.